This TCR beta chain comes out of a study of shared clonotypes between healthy human individuals. Whole-study results and caveats: Exclusively blood specimens were collected; tissue repertoires likely differ. Memory subsets generally showed smaller estimated richness than naive subsets did. Naive CD4 clonotypes overlapped across a handful of donors at roughly 5%. Clonotypes not shared had lower generation probabilities than those common to all four donors.

Some clones are missing from TCRdb's copy, which holds only in-frame ones; the method was immunoSEQ multiplex PCR. The sample lists some 2.1 million clones, roughly 94% occurring once. Of note for this clone: Its antigen is still unknown.

CDR3 length: 15 residues. Trimming left V 1 base short and J 3 bases short, with 11 bases between. Germline CDR1 SGDLS, CDR2 YYNGEE. Terminally differentiated effector memory CD45RA+ cells were left out of the naive CD8 fraction, which was CD45RO-negative and positively selected for CCR7. Sequencing input: naive CD8+ T cells sorted from blood. V is TRBV9 and J is TRBJ2-1; maybe TRBD2 (7 bases). The TCR comes from a man in his late teens or twenties in good health. The CDR3 spells CASSVTGGHYNEQFF. CDR3 bases: TGTGCCAGCAGCGTAACGGGGGGCCACTACAATGAGCAGTTCTTC.